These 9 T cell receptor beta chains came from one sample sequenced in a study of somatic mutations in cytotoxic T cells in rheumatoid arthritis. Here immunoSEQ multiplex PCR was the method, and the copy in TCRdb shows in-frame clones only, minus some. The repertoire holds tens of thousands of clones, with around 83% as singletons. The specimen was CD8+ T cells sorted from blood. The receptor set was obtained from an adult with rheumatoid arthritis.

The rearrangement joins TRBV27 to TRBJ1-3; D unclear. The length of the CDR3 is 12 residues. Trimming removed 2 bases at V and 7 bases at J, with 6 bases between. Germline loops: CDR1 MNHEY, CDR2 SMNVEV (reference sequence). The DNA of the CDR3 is TGTGCCAGCAGTTTAGGTCGGAACACCATATATTTT. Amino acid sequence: CASSLGRNTIYF.

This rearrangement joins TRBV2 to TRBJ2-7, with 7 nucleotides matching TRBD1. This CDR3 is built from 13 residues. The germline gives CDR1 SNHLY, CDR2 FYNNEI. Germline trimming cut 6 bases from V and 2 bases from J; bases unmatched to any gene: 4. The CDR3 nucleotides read TGTGCCAGCAGGGGGGACAGCACCTACGAGCAGTACTTC. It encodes CASRGDSTYEQYF.

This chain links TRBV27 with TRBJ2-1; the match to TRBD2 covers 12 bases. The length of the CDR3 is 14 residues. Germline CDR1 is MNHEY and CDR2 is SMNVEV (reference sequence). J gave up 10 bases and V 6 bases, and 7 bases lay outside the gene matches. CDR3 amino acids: CASRGTSGWEEQFF. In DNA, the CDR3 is TGTGCCAGCAGGGGGACTAGCGGGTGGGAGGAGCAGTTCTTC.

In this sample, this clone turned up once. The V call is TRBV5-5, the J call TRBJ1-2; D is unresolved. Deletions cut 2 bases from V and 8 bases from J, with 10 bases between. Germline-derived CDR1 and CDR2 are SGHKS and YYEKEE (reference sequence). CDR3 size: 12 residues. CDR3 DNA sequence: TGTGCCAGCAGCTTCGGACTGGACGGCTACACCTTC. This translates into CASSFGLDGYTF.

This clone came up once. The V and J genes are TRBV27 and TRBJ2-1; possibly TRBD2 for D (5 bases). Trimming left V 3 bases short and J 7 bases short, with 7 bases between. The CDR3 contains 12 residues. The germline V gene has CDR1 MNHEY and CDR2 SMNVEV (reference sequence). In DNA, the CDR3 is TGTGCCAGCAGTTTCTCGGGAAATGAGCAGTTCTTC. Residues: CASSFSGNEQFF.

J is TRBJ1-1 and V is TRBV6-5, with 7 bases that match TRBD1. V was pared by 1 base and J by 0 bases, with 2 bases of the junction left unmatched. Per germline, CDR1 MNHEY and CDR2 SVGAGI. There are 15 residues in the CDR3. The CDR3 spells CASSYYQGVNTEAFF. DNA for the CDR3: TGTGCCAGCAGTTACTATCAGGGGGTGAACACTGAAGCTTTCTTT.

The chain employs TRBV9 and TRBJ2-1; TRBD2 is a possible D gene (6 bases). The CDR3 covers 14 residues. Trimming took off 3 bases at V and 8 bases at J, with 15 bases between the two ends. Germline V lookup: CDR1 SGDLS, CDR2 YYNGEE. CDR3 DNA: TGTGCCAGCAGCGGCACCAGCCAGCGGGATGAGCAGTTCTTC. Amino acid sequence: CASSGTSQRDEQFF.

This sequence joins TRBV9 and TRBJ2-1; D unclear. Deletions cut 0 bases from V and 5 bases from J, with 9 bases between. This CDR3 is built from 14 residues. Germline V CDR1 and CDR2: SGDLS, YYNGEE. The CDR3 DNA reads TGTGCCAGCAGCGTAGAGGCGTTGGACAATGAGCAGTTCTTC. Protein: CASSVEALDNEQFF.

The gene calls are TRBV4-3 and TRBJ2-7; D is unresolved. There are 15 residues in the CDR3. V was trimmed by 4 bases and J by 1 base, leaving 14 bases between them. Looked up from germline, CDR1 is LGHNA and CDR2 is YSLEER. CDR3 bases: TGCGCCAGCAGCCCCACGGAAGAGAATTCCTACGAGCAGTACTTC. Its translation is CASSPTEENSYEQYF.